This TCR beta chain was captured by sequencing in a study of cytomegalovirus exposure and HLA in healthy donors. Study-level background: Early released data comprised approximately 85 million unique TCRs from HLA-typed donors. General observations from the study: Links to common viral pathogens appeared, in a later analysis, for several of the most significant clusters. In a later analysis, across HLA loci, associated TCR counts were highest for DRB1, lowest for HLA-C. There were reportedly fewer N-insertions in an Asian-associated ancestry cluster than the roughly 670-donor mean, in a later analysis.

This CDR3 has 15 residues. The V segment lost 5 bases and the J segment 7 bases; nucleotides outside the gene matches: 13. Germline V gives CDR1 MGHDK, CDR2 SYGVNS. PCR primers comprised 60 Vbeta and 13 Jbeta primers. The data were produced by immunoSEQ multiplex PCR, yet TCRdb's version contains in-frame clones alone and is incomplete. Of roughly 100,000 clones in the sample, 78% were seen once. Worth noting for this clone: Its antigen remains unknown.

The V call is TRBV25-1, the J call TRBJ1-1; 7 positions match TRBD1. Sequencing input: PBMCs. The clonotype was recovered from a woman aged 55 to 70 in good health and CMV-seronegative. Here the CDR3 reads CASSIYPGQRVEAFF. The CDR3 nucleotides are TGTGCCAGCAGTATCTACCCGGGACAGCGAGTTGAAGCTTTCTTT.